This T cell receptor (beta chain) originates from a study of molecular identifiers for immune sequencing clone quantification. Previously described methods and listed TCR primers produced bulk TCR libraries. Via MiXCR, TCRdb re-called the PCR reads, giving one row per CDR3 protein. In the table there are 250,000 to 400,000 distinct CDR3 sequences, 20% to 25% of which are singletons. The authors gated naive CD8 T cells as CD8+CD4-CCR7+CD45RA+ for sorting. The sample holds many counts of this clonotype. The antigen is not known. The study, taken as a whole, reports: Sizes of clones that are highly expanded could be underestimated (if identical TCR molecules share a barcode).

This receptor was identified in a human donor in good health. Some libraries in this study had Jurkat cell RNA spiked in. Specimen: naive CD8+ T cells from blood, with Jurkat cell RNA spiked in. As to subset: FACS-sorted CD8+CD4-CCR7+CD45RA+ naive T cells.

Here the CDR3 reads CASSLQGHQPQHF. The CDR3 DNA follows: TGTGCCAGCAGCCTACAGGGCCATCAGCCCCAGCATTTT. This chain joins TRBV6-5 and TRBJ1-5; TRBD1 might be the D (6 bases). The V gene's germline CDR1 is MNHEY and CDR2 SVGAGI. V was cut by 6 bases and J by 5 bases, with 11 bases left in between. CDR3 length equals 13 residues.